This TCR beta chain was identified during a study of graft-versus-host responses after intestinal transplantation. The wider study: Each transplant was multivisceral, liver-intestinal, or isolated intestinal. After anti-thymocyte globulin induction, recipients took tacrolimus and steroids for 2 to 3 years.

Study-wide findings and caveats: Investigators detected GvH clones in recipient marrow, with some emerging earlier in ileum or blood. Within allografts, high graft-versus-host to host-versus-graft clonal ratios were seen among patients with graft-donor T cell macrochimerism.

A remark on this clone: Its antigen is as yet unknown.

Using immunoSEQ multiplex PCR, the repertoire was profiled, and TCRdb retains in-frame clones only, with some absent. The sample includes more than 80,000 clones, about 87% of them seen just once. The length of the CDR3 is 12 residues. V was clipped by 7 bases and J by 3 bases, with 8 bases between them. Germline V CDR1 and CDR2: SNHLY, FYNNEI. The V gene is TRBV2, the J gene TRBJ2-3; D gene ambiguous. The starting material was unstimulated CD4+ T cells sorted from spleen or lymph node cells, obtained before transplant. The TCR comes from a human donor who was the organ donor for an intestinal transplant. The CDR3, as DNA: TGTGCCAGCAAGAGCGCGACAGATACGCAGTATTTT. Its protein product is CASKSATDTQYF.